This passage covers 10 T cell receptor beta chains from one sample sequenced in a study of early T cells in non-severe SARS-CoV-2 infection. TCRdb reanalysed the 5' RACE reads using MiXCR and keeps one entry per CDR3 protein. Of 79,000 or so distinct CDR3 sequences listed, around 13% are singletons. The specimen was whole blood. Receptors were obtained from an adult who was a healthcare worker with PCR-confirmed SARS-CoV-2 infection or an uninfected control (not recorded which).

The CDR3 spells CASSFGRFFPLHF. The CDR3 DNA sequence: TGTGCCAGCAGCTTTGGGAGGTTCTTCCCCCTCCACTTT. V is TRBV5-5 and J is TRBJ1-6; D is uncertain. V dropped 2 bases and J dropped 13 bases, with 13 bases sitting between them. CDR1 and CDR2 (germline): SGHKS, YYEKEE (reference sequence). The CDR3 consists of 13 residues. Drawing the rest from reference TRBV5-5 and TRBJ1-6, the complete variable domain is DAGVTQSPTHLIKTRGQQVTLRCSPISGHKSVSWYQQVLGQGPQFIFQYYEKEERGRGNFPDRFSARQFPNYSSELNVNALLLGDSALYLCASSFGRFFPLHFGNGTRLTVT.

This clonotype was recorded many times. The chain employs TRBV29-1 and TRBJ2-1, with 9 positions matching TRBD1. CDR1 and CDR2 from the germline V gene are SQVTM and ANQGSEA. Germline trimming cut 6 bases from V and 2 bases from J; bases unmatched to any gene: 5. The CDR3 consists of 14 residues. The CDR3 bases are TGCAGCGTCGCCGGGACAGGGACCTACAATGAGCAGTTCTTC. Protein sequence: CSVAGTGTYNEQFF.

The sample holds a few counts of this clonotype. This rearrangement joins TRBV7-8 to TRBJ2-5; D is ambiguous. The CDR3 runs to 16 residues. V was shortened by 5 bases and J by 2 bases, with 18 bases between the two germline ends. Germline assignment: CDR1 SGHVS and CDR2 FQNEAQ. The CDR3 loop reads CASSPLSGRRQETQYF. The CDR3 DNA is TGTGCCAGCAGCCCCCTCAGTGGGCGCCGACAAGAGACCCAGTACTTC.

This clonotype was seen at least ten times. The rearrangement joins TRBV9 to TRBJ2-3, with 15 positions matching TRBD2. The germline gives CDR1 SGDLS, CDR2 YYNGEE. The CDR3 runs to 18 residues. Losses at the gene ends were 4 bases for V and 7 bases for J; bases not matched to a gene: 13. The CDR3 DNA is TGTGCCAGCAGCCTCGGAATGACTGGACTAGCGGGGGGGCATACGCAGTATTTT. Its translation is CASSLGMTGLAGGHTQYF.

This clonotype has at least ten counts. The chain carries TRBV24-1 and TRBJ2-1; no firm D call. V was pared by 0 bases and J by 6 bases, with 11 bases between. Germline V gene sequence: CDR1 KGHDR, CDR2 SFDVKD. There are 15 residues in the CDR3. The CDR3 DNA follows: TGTGCCACCAGTGATTTGTATGGACGCTCCAATGAGCAGTTCTTC. This sequence encodes CATSDLYGRSNEQFF.

The V gene is TRBV6-2 or TRBV6-3, the J gene TRBJ2-7; D ambiguous. The CDR3 extends over 14 amino acids. Germline V gives CDR1 MNHEY, CDR2 SVGEGT. Deletions cut 2 bases from V and 0 bases from J, with 8 bases between. CDR3 sequence (DNA): TGTGCCAGCAGTTACACCCAATCCTCCTACGAGCAGTACTTC. Translating gives CASSYTQSSYEQYF.

In its sample, this clonotype was seen a few times. The J gene is TRBJ2-1, the V gene TRBV6-4, with D perhaps TRBD2 (5 bases). The CDR3 totals 16 residues. The V and J ends lost 4 bases and 0 bases respectively, with 13 bases between them. Germline CDR1 reads MRHNA; CDR2 reads SNTAGT. This CDR3 reads CASSVFSGNSYNEQFF. CDR3 nucleotide sequence: TGTGCCAGCAGTGTCTTTTCGGGGAACTCCTACAATGAGCAGTTCTTC.

Worth noting for this clonotype: A read error may be the cause here, since a much bigger clone is one base away. This rearrangement joins TRBV29-1 to TRBJ2-5; weak D call: TRBD2 (5 bases). There are 12 residues in the CDR3. Germline-derived CDR1 and CDR2 are SQVTM and ANQGSEA. V was shortened by 7 bases and J by 0 bases, with 9 bases between the two germline ends. The CDR3 loop is CSAGLYQETQYF. The CDR3 DNA sequence: TGCAGCGCTGGACTGTACCAAGAGACCCAGTACTTC.

This clonotype showed up just a few times. The rearrangement links TRBV7-9 to TRBJ2-7; TRBD1 is a possible D gene (5 bases). CDR1 SEHNR and CDR2 FQNEAQ come from the germline V gene (reference sequence). The CDR3 totals 13 residues. V dropped 2 bases and J dropped 3 bases, with 8 bases sitting between them. CDR3 in amino acids: CASSLRGIYEQYF. The CDR3 DNA is TGTGCCAGCAGCTTAAGGGGAATCTACGAGCAGTACTTC.

The V gene is TRBV28, the J gene TRBJ2-1, with 10 bases matching TRBD2. This CDR3 is built from 17 residues. Per the germline V gene, CDR1 is MDHEN and CDR2 is SYDVKM. With 1 base clipped from V and 0 bases from J, the junction kept 3 bases outside the gene matches. The CDR3 here is CASSLFSSGSSYNEQFF. In DNA, the CDR3 is TGTGCCAGCAGTTTATTTTCTAGCGGGAGCTCCTACAATGAGCAGTTCTTC. The full variable domain, completed using reference TRBV28 and TRBJ2-1, is DVKVTQSSRYLVKRTGEKVFLECVQDMDHENMFWYRQDPGLGLRLIYFSYDVKMKEKGDIPEGYSVSREKKERFSLILESASTNQTSMYLCASSLFSSGSSYNEQFFGPGTRLTVL.